This passage covers 15 T cell receptor beta chains from one sample sequenced in a study of blood T cell repertoires in COVID-19. The method was immunoSEQ multiplex PCR; TCRdb's version includes in-frame clones alone and lacks a portion of them. The sample includes roughly 80,000 clones, 86% seen only once; the top ten take about 1.9%. Sequenced: peripheral blood. The source is a woman aged 60-70 years with acute or convalescent COVID-19.

The genes are TRBV12-5 and TRBJ1-1; 7 bases align to TRBD1. The length of the CDR3 is 14 residues. CDR1 is LGHNT and CDR2 is FRNRAP in the germline V gene. J gave up 1 base and V 6 bases, and 5 bases lay outside the gene matches. CDR3 sequence reads: CASGSGTENTEAFF. DNA for the CDR3: TGTGCTAGTGGATCCGGGACAGAGAACACTGAAGCTTTCTTT.

This sequence joins TRBV25-1 and TRBJ1-4; 8 nucleotides line up with TRBD1. The CDR3 totals 17 residues. The trim removed 4 bases at V and 7 bases at J, leaving 14 bases unmatched. Germline V gives CDR1 MGHDK, CDR2 SYGVNS. CDR3 amino acids: CASSVVDRVWGGEKLFF. In nucleotides, the CDR3 is TGTGCCAGCAGTGTAGTGGACAGGGTTTGGGGCGGTGAAAAACTGTTTTTT. The full variable domain, rest sourced from reference TRBV25-1 and TRBJ1-4, is EADIYQTPRYLVIGTGKKITLECSQTMGHDKMYWYQQDPGMELHLIHYSYGVNSTEKGDLSSESTVSRIRTEHFPLTLESARPSHTSQYLCASSVVDRVWGGEKLFFGSGTQLSVL.

This chain links TRBV12-3 or TRBV12-4 with TRBJ2-5; D uncertain. This CDR3 has 13 residues. Trimming took off 3 bases at V and 3 bases at J, with 8 bases between the two ends. The CDR3 DNA reads TGTGCCAGCAGTTTCGAACAGAAAGAGACCCAGTACTTC. It codes for CASSFEQKETQYF.

The gene calls are TRBV5-1 and TRBJ1-1; 9 bases map to TRBD1. The V gene end was trimmed by 4 bases and the J gene end by 10 bases; junction bases not matched to a gene: 11. CDR1 and CDR2 from the germline V gene are SGHRS and YFSETQ. This CDR3 region has 14 residues. The CDR3 reads CASSTRNRGLGAFF. In nucleotides, the CDR3 is TGCGCCAGCAGCACCCGTAACAGGGGGCTAGGAGCTTTCTTT.

This clone appeared a single time. The chain is built from TRBV3-1 (or the pseudogene TRBV3-2) and TRBJ1-1; maybe TRBD1 (5 bases). Trimming shortened V by 3 bases and J by 5 bases, and 13 bases separated the two germline ends. The CDR3 has 14 amino acids. From germline, CDR1 is LGHDT and CDR2 YNNKEL (reference sequence). The CDR3 reads CASSQPPGDTEAFF. The CDR3 DNA sequence: TGTGCCAGCAGCCAGCCCCCGGGGGATACTGAAGCTTTCTTT.

The genes are TRBV5-1 and TRBJ2-2; tentatively, D is TRBD2 (5 bases). V lost 6 bases to trimming and J lost 1 base, with 10 bases between them. Per the germline V gene, CDR1 is SGHRS and CDR2 is YFSETQ. The CDR3 is 14 amino acids. The CDR3 sequence: CASKEGGNTGELFF. The CDR3 nucleotides are TGCGCCAGCAAAGAGGGCGGGAACACCGGGGAGCTGTTTTTT. The full variable domain, in which reference TRBV5-1 and TRBJ2-2 provide the parts outside the CDR3, is KAGVTQTPRYLIKTRGQQVTLSCSPISGHRSVSWYQQTPGQGLQFLFEYFSETQRNKGNFPGRFSGRQFSNSRSEMNVSTLELGDSALYLCASKEGGNTGELFFGEGSRLTVL.

This chain connects TRBV7-2 to TRBJ2-1; 7 bases align to TRBD1. Trimming at V came to 5 bases and at J to 0 bases, leaving 4 bases not matched to a gene. This CDR3 spans 15 amino acids. Germline loops: CDR1 SGHTA, CDR2 FQGNSA. The CDR3 reads CASSPTGYSYNEQFF. For the CDR3, the DNA is TGTGCCAGCAGCCCGACAGGGTACTCCTACAATGAGCAGTTCTTC.

The chain carries TRBV10-3 and TRBJ1-1, with TRBD1 as a possible D gene (6 bases). CDR3 length: 14 residues. Germline V gene lookup returns CDR1 ENHRY and CDR2 SYGVKD. Trimming removed 2 bases from V and 10 bases from J, with 17 bases in between. The CDR3 region has the DNA TGTGCCATCAGTGAGCCGGGACACCTATTTAGAGCTTTCTTT. Translating gives CAISEPGHLFRAFF.

The chain carries TRBV29-1 and TRBJ1-3, with 7 positions matching TRBD1. V lost 2 bases to trimming and J lost 0 bases; unmatched junction nucleotides: 7. This CDR3 is built from 16 residues. Germline V gives CDR1 SQVTM, CDR2 ANQGSEA. For the CDR3, the DNA is TGCAGCGTTGAACCATGGGACAGCTACTCTGGAAACACCATATATTTT. It yields the protein CSVEPWDSYSGNTIYF.

The table lists this clone with a count of one. The rearrangement links TRBV19 to TRBJ2-2; tentative D call: TRBD1 (6 bases). The CDR3 loop spans 16 amino acids. Germline V gene lookup returns CDR1 LNHDA and CDR2 SQIVND (reference sequence). V was shortened by 4 bases and J by 4 bases, with 16 bases between the two germline ends. The CDR3 sequence is CASSTADSAGTGELFF. The DNA of the CDR3 is TGTGCCAGTAGTACCGCGGACAGCGCGGGCACCGGGGAGCTGTTTTTT.

This clone was observed once. V gene TRBV9 combines with J gene TRBJ2-7; D remains unclear. The CDR3 has 13 amino acids. Germline CDR1 is SGDLS and CDR2 is YYNGEE. V lost 0 bases, J lost 2 bases, and 6 bases lay in between. In DNA, the CDR3 is TGTGCCAGCAGCGTAGACAGCACCTACGAGCAGTACTTC. Its translation is CASSVDSTYEQYF. The whole variable domain, remainder taken from reference TRBV9 and TRBJ2-7, is DSGVTQTPKHLITATGQRVTLRCSPRSGDLSVYWYQQSLDQGLQFLIQYYNGEERAKGNILERFSAQQFPDLHSELNLSSLELGDSALYFCASSVDSTYEQYFGPGTRLTVT.

The chain couples TRBV7-6 to TRBJ2-2, with D tentatively TRBD1 (6 bases). The germline CDR1 and CDR2 sequences are SGHVS and FNYEAQ. V was pared by 4 bases and J by 1 base, with 10 bases between. The CDR3 extends over 15 amino acids. The CDR3 here is CASSSLQGNTGELFF. CDR3 coding DNA: TGTGCCAGCAGCTCTTTACAGGGGAACACCGGGGAGCTGTTTTTT.

The rearrangement links TRBV5-1 to TRBJ2-1; 12 bases map to TRBD2. The CDR3 loop spans 14 amino acids. V shed 4 bases and J 7 bases; nucleotides not matched to a gene: 3. CDR1 and CDR2 (germline): SGHRS, YFSETQ. The CDR3 DNA reads as TGCGCCAGCAGCCCAGGGACTAGCGGGAATGAGCAGTTCTTC. Protein: CASSPGTSGNEQFF. Filled out from reference TRBV5-1 and TRBJ2-1, the complete variable domain reads KAGVTQTPRYLIKTRGQQVTLSCSPISGHRSVSWYQQTPGQGLQFLFEYFSETQRNKGNFPGRFSGRQFSNSRSEMNVSTLELGDSALYLCASSPGTSGNEQFFGPGTRLTVL.

This clone has just a few counts. The chain has TRBV19 and TRBJ1-3; 9 bases fit TRBD1. The V gene end was trimmed by 6 bases and the J gene end by 1 base; junction bases not matched to a gene: 4. The germline gives CDR1 LNHDA, CDR2 SQIVND (reference sequence). CDR3 length: 15 residues. CDR3 bases: TGTGCCAGTAGACCGGGACAGGGATCTGGAAACACCATATATTTT. Protein sequence: CASRPGQGSGNTIYF.

This clone has only one observation. The gene calls are TRBV28 and TRBJ2-3, with D perhaps TRBD2 (6 bases). Per the germline V gene, CDR1 is MDHEN and CDR2 is SYDVKM. The CDR3 has 17 residues. V was cut by 2 bases and J by 0 bases, with 15 bases left in between. This CDR3 is CASSLGFGRGSTDTQYF. CDR3 DNA sequence: TGTGCCAGCAGTTTAGGATTCGGTCGGGGGAGCACAGATACGCAGTATTTT.